By share of the sample, the clone carrying this TCR beta chain is medium-sized. The target antigen is unknown. The record originates from a study of prognosis after radiotherapy for stage I lung cancer. On the study more broadly: About 7 of the patients had squamous cell carcinoma tumors, while about a dozen had adenocarcinoma tumors. Distant metastases after radiotherapy occurred in four patients at a median of around seven months; around 15 showed no significant progression. Study findings and constraints: The study found that unique TCR clone counts fell after stereotactic body radiation therapy, median around 9,500 versus 6,500.

Germline CDR1 DFQATT, CDR2 SNEGSKA (reference sequence). Trimming cost V 4 bases and J 9 bases, with 28 bases left between them. The CDR3 covers 17 residues. Genomic DNA was subjected to two-round multiplex PCR for amplification of TCR beta CDR3. Primers specific to each TRBV and TRBJ gene drove first-round PCR. TCRdb processed the multiplex PCR reads anew with MiXCR; each CDR3 protein has one entry. The sample carries about 28,000 distinct CDR3 sequences, 35% to 55% recorded once. The sample here was PBMCs, taken before or after stereotactic body radiation therapy (not recorded which). This receptor was identified in a donor at least 50 years old with non-small cell lung cancer. The chain combines TRBV20-1 with TRBJ2-1, with TRBD1 as a possible D gene (6 bases). CDR3 residues: CSANRRGGARGISEQFF. The CDR3 DNA reads as TGCAGTGCTAACCGTCGGGGTGGGGCCAGGGGTATTAGTGAGCAGTTCTTC.